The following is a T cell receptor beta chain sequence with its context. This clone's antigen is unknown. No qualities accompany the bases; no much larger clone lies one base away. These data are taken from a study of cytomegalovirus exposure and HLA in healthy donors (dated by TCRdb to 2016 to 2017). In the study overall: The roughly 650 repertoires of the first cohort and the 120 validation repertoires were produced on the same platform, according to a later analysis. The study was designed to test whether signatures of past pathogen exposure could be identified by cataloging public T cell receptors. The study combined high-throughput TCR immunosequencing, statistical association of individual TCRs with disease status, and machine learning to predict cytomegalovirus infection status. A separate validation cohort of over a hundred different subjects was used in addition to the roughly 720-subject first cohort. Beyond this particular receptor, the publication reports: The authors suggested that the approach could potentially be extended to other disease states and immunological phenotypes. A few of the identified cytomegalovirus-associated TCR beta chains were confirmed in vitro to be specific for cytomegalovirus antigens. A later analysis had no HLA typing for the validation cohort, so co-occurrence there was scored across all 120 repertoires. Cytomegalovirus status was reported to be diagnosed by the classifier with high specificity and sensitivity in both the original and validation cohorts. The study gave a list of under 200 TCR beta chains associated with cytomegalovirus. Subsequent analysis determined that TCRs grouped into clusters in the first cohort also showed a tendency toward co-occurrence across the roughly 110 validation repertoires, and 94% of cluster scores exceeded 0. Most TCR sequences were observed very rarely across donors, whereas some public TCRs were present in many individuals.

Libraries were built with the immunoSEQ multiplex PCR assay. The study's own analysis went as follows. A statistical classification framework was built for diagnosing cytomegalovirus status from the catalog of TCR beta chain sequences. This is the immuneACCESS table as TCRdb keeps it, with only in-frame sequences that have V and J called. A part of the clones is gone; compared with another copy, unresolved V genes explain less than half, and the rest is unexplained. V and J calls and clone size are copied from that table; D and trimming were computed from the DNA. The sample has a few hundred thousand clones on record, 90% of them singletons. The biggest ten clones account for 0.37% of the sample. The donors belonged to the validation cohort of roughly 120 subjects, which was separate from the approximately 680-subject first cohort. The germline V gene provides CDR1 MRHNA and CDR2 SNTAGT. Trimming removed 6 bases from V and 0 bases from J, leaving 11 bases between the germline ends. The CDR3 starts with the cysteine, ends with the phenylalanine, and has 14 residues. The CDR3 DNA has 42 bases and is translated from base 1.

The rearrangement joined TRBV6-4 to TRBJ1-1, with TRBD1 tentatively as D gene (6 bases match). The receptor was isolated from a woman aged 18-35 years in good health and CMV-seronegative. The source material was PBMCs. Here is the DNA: TGTGCCAGCAGGATGGACAGAATGAACACTGAAGCTTTCTTT. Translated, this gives CASRMDRMNTEAFF.